This TCR beta chain was captured by sequencing in a study of CD8+ T cells in alopecia areata. General study findings and limits: The treated group had a single nonresponder, limiting CD8+ expansion-response conclusions. It was lesional scalp, especially alopecia totalis/universalis, that showed higher clonality than normal scalp.

Once RNA had been extracted, it was reverse transcribed into cDNA to act as the sequencing template. Clones were sequenced by immunoSEQ multiplex PCR, and TCRdb holds only the in-frame ones, with some missing. Of some 190,000 clones listed, 50% to 60% are singletons. The treatment here: oral pan-JAK inhibitor, 5-10 mg twice daily. CDR1 is DFQATT and CDR2 is SNEGSKA in the germline V gene (reference sequence). The V gene end was trimmed by 5 bases and the J gene end by 2 bases; junction bases not matched to a gene: 0. This CDR3 region has 11 residues. In its sample, this clone was seen once. What it recognizes is unknown.

The input for sequencing was CD4+ T cells sorted from blood, taken at week 4, from a patient treated with tofacitinib. The chain is built from TRBV20-1 and TRBJ2-7, with TRBD2 identical over 7 bases. The receptor's source is a human donor with alopecia areata. Written as DNA, the CDR3 is TGCAGTGCTGGGACTACCTACGAGCAGTACTTC. It is translated as CSAGTTYEQYF.